One T cell receptor beta chain is described in this entry. CDR1 SGHVS and CDR2 FNYEAQ come from the germline V gene. The CDR3 contains 16 residues. The ends lost 3 bases at V and 4 bases at J; junction bases unmatched: 1. This sample is part of a study of shared clonotypes between healthy human individuals. The naive CD8 subset, CD45RO-negative cells positively selected for CCR7, excluded terminally differentiated effector memory CD45RA+ cells. Generated by immunoSEQ multiplex PCR, the TCRdb table keeps only in-frame clones and is missing some. In the table there are under 600,000 clones, roughly 98% of which are singletons.

Source material: naive CD8+ T cells sorted from blood. The chain links TRBV7-6 to TRBJ2-2, with TRBD2 identical over 14 bases. The sequence was collected from a man aged 30-40 years in good health. CDR3 bases: TGTGCCAGCAGCTTGGGGACTAGCGGGAGCACCGGGGAGCTGTTTTTT. This sequence encodes CASSLGTSGSTGELFF.